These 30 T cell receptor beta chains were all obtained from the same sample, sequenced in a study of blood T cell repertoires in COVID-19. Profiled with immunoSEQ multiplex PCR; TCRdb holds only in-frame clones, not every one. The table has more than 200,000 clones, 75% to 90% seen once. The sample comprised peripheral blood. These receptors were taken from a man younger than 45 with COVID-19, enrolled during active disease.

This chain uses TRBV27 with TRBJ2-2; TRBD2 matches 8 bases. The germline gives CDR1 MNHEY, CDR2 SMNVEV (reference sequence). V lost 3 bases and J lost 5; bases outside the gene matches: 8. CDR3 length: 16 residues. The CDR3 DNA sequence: TGTGCCAGCAGTTTGCGGGGGGCGCCAGGAACCGGGGAGCTGTTTTTT. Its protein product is CASSLRGAPGTGELFF.

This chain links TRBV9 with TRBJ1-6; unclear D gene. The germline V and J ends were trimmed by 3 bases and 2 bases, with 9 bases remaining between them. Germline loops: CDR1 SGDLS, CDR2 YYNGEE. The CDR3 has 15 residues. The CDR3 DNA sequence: TGTGCCAGCAGCGCCCTCGGTACCTATAATTCACCCCTCCACTTT. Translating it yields CASSALGTYNSPLHF.

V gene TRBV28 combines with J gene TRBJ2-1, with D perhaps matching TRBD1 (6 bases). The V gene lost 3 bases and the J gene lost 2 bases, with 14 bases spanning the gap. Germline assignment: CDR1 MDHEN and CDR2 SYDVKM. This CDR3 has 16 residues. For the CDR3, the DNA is TGTGCCAGCAGTTTTATTTCCGGGGACACCTACAATGAGCAGTTCTTC. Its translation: CASSFISGDTYNEQFF. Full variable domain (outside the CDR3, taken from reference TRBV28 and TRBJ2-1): DVKVTQSSRYLVKRTGEKVFLECVQDMDHENMFWYRQDPGLGLRLIYFSYDVKMKEKGDIPEGYSVSREKKERFSLILESASTNQTSMYLCASSFISGDTYNEQFFGPGTRLTVL.

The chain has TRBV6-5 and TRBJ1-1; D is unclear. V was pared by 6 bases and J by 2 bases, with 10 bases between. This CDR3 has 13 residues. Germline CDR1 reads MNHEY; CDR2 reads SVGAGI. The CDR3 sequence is CASRAIRNTEAFF. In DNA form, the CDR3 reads TGTGCCAGCAGAGCTATAAGAAACACTGAAGCTTTCTTT.

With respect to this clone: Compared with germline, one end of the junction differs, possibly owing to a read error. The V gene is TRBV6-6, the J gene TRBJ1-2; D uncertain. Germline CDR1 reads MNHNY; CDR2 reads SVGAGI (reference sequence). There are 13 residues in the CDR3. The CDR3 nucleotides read TGTGCCACCCGGGAGCCGCCGGTGTATGACTACACCTTC. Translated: CATREPPVYDYTF.

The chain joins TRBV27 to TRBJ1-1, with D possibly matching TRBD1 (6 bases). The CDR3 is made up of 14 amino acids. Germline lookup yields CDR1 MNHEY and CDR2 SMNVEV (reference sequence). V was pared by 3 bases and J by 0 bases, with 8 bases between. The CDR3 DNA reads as TGTGCCAGCAGTTTCAGGGGTGTGAACACTGAAGCTTTCTTT. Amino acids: CASSFRGVNTEAFF.

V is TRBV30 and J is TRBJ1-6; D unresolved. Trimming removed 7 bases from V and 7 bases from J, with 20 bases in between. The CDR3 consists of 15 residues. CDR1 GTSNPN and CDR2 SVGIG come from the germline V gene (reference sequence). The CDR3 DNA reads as TGTGCCTACACCCCGGGGAGGATTTGGAATTCACCCCTCCACTTT. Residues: CAYTPGRIWNSPLHF.

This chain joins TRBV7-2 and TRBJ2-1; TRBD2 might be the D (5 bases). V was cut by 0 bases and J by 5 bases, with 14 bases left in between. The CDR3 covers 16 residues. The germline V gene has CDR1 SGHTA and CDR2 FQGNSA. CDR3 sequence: CASSLALLRAHNEQFF. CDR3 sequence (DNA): TGTGCCAGCAGCTTAGCTTTATTGAGGGCCCACAATGAGCAGTTCTTC.

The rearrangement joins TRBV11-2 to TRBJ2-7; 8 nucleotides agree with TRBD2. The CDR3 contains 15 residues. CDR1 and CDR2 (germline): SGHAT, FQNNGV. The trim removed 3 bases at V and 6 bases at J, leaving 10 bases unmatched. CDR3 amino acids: CASSLVAGIDGEQYF. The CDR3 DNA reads TGTGCCAGCAGCTTGGTAGCGGGGATCGATGGCGAGCAGTACTTC.

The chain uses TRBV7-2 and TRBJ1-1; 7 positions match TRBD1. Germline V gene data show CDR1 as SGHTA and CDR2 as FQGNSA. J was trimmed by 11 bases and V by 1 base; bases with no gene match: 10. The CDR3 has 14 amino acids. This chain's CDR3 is CASSLEGAGGVAFF. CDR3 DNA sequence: TGTGCCAGCAGCTTAGAGGGGGCCGGTGGCGTCGCTTTCTTT. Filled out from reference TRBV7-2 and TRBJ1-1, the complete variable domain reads GAGVSQSPSNKVTEKGKDVELRCDPISGHTALYWYRQSLGQGLEFLIYFQGNSAPDKSGLPSDRFSAERTGGSVSTLTIQRTQQEDSAVYLCASSLEGAGGVAFFGQGTRLTVV.

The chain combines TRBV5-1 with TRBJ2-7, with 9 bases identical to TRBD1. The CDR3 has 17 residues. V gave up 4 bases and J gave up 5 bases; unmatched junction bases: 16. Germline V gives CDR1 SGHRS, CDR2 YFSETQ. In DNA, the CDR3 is TGCGCCAGCAGCCTTGGTGTATGGGGACAGGGCGTGGACGAGCAGTACTTC. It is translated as CASSLGVWGQGVDEQYF.

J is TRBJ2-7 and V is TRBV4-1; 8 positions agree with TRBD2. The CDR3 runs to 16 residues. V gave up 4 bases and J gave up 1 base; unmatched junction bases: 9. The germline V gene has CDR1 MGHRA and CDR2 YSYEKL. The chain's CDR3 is CASSRPTSAGSYEQYF. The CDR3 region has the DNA TGCGCCAGCAGCCGACCGACTAGCGCTGGGTCCTACGAGCAGTACTTC.

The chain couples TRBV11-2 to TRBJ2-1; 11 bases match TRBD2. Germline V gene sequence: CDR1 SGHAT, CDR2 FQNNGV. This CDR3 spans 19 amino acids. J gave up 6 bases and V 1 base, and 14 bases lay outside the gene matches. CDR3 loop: CASSLGPGASGRKANEQFF. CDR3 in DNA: TGTGCCAGCAGCTTAGGCCCCGGGGCTAGCGGGAGGAAGGCCAATGAGCAGTTCTTC.

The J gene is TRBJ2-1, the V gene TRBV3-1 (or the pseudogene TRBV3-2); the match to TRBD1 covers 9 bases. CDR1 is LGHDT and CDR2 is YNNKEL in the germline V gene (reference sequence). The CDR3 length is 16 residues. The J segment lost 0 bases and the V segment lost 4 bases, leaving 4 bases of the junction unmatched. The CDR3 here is CASSPRTGDSYNEQFF. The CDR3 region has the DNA TGTGCCAGCAGCCCGAGGACAGGGGACTCCTACAATGAGCAGTTCTTC.

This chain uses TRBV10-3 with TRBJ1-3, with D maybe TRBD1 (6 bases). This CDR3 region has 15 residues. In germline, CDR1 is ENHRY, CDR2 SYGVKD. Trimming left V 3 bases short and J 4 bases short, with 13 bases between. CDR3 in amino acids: CAISEAQGNGNTIYF. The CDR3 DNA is TGTGCCATCAGTGAAGCCCAGGGGAACGGAAACACCATATATTTT.

The DNA of the CDR3 is TGCGCCAGCAGCAATCCCGGGACACCGAACACCGGGGAGCTGTTTTTT. Its protein product is CASSNPGTPNTGELFF. The V and J genes are TRBV5-1 and TRBJ2-2; a possible D gene is TRBD1 (6 bases). Trimming shortened V by 4 bases and J by 0 bases, and 13 bases separated the two germline ends. The germline gives CDR1 SGHRS, CDR2 YFSETQ. The CDR3 is made up of 16 amino acids.

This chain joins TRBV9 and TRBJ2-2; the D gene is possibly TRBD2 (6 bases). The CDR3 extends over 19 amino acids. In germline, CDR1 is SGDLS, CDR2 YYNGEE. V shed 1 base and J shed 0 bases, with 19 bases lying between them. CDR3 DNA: TGTGCCAGCAGCGTACCGAAGTTTACCGGGACTTCGAACACCGGGGAGCTGTTTTTT. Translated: CASSVPKFTGTSNTGELFF.

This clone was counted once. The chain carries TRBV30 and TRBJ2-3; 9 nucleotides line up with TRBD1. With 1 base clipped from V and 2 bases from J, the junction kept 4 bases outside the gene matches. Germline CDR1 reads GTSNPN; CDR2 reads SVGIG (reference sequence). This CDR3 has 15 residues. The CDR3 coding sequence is TGTGCCTGGAGTGGGTGGGACAGGGCCACAGATACGCAGTATTTT. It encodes CAWSGWDRATDTQYF.

The CDR3 nucleotides are TGTGCCAGCAGTTTTAGAGAGGGCAATCAGCCCCAGCATTTT. Translation: CASSFREGNQPQHF. V usage is TRBV6-5 and J usage is TRBJ1-5; no reliable D call. Trimming cost V 4 bases and J 2 bases, with 9 bases left between them. This CDR3 has 14 residues. The germline V gene has CDR1 MNHEY and CDR2 SVGAGI.

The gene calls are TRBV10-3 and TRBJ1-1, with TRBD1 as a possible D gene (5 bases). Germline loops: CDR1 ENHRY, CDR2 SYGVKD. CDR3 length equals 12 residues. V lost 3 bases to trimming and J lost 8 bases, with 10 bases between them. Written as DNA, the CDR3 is TGTGCCATCAGTGACAGGACATCGGAAGCTTTCTTT. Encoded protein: CAISDRTSEAFF.

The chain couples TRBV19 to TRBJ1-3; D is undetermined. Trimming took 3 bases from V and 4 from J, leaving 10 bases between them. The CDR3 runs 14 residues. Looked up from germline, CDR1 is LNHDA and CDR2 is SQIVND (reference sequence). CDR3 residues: CASSIPPGGNTIYF. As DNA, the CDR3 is TGTGCCAGTAGTATCCCACCCGGGGGAAACACCATATATTTT.

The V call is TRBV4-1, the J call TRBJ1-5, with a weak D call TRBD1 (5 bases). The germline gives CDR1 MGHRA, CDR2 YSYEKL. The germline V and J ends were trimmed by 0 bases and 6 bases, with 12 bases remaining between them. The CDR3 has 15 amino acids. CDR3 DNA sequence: TGCGCCAGCAGCCAAGATCCCCGGGGGAGTCAGCCCCAGCATTTT. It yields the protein CASSQDPRGSQPQHF.

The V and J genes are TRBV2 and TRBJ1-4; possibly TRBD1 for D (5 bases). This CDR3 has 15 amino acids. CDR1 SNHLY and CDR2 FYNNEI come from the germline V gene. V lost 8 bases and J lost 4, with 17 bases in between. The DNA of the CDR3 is TGTGCCAGCCGAAGACAGCGCCGCCTTAATGAAAAACTGTTTTTT. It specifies CASRRQRRLNEKLFF.

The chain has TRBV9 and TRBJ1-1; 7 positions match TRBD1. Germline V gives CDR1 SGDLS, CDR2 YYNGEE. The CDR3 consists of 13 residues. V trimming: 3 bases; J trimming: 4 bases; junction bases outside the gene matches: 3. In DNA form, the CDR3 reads TGTGCCAGCAGCGAGACAGGGAGCACTGAAGCTTTCTTT. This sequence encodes CASSETGSTEAFF.

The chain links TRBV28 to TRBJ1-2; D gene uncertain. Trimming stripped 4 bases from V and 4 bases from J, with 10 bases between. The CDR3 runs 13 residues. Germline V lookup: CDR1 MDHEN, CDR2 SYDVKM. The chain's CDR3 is CASSSSMGYGYTF. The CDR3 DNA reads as TGTGCCAGCAGTTCTAGTATGGGCTATGGCTACACCTTC.

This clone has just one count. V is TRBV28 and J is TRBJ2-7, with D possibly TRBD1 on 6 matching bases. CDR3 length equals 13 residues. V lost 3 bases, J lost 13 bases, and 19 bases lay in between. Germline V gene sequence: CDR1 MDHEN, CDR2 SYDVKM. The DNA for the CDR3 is TGTGCCAGCAGTTTCGCCTCCCCGGACAGTTTATACTTC. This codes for CASSFASPDSLYF. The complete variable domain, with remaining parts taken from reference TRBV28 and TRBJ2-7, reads DVKVTQSSRYLVKRTGEKVFLECVQDMDHENMFWYRQDPGLGLRLIYFSYDVKMKEKGDIPEGYSVSREKKERFSLILESASTNQTSMYLCASSFASPDSLYFGPGTRLTVT.

CDR3 in amino acids: CASSFGGSSYNEQFF. Written as DNA, the CDR3 is TGTGCCAGCAGCTTTGGCGGGAGTTCCTACAATGAGCAGTTCTTC. The chain recombines TRBV7-2 with TRBJ2-1, with TRBD2 matching over 7 bases. J gave up 1 base and V 3 bases, and 3 bases lay outside the gene matches. Germline values: CDR1 SGHTA, CDR2 FQGNSA. The CDR3 consists of 15 residues.

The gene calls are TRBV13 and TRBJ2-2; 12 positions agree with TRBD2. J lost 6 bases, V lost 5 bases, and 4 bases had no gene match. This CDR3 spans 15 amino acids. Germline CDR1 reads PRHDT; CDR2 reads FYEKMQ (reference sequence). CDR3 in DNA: TGTGCCAGCAGCCCTAGCGGGGGGGTCGCCGGGGAGCTGTTTTTT. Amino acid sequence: CASSPSGGVAGELFF.

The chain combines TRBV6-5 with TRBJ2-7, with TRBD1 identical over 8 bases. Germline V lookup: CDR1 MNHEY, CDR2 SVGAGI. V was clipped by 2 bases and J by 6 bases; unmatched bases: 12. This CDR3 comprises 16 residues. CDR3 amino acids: CASSYPGQGVGGEQYF. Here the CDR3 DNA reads TGTGCCAGCAGTTACCCTGGACAGGGCGTTGGTGGCGAGCAGTACTTC.

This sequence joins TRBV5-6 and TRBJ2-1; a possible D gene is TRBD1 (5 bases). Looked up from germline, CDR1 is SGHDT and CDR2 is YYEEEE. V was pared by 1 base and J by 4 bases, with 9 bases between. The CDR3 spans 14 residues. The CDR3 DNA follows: TGTGCCAGCAGCTTGTTACAGGCATACAATGAGCAGTTCTTC. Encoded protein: CASSLLQAYNEQFF.